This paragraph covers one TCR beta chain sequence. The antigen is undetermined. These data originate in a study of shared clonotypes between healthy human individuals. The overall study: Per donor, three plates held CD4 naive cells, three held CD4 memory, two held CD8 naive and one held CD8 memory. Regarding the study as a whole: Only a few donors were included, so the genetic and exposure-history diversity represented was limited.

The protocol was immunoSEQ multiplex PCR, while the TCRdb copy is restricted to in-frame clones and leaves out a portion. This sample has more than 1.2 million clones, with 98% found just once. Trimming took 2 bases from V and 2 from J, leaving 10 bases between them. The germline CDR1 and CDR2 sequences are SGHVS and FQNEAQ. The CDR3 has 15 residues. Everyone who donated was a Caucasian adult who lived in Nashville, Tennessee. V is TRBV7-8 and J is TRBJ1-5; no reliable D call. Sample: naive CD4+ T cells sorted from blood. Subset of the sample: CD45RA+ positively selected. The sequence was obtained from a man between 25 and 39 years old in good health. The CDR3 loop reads CASSLSMGGNQPQHF. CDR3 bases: TGTGCCAGCAGCTTATCCATGGGAGGCAATCAGCCCCAGCATTTT. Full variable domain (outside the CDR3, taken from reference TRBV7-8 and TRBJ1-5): GAGVSQSPRYKVAKRGQDVALRCDPISGHVSLFWYQQALGQGPEFLTYFQNEAQLDKSGLPSDRFFAERPEGSVSTLKIQRTQQEDSAVYLCASSLSMGGNQPQHFGDGTRLSIL.